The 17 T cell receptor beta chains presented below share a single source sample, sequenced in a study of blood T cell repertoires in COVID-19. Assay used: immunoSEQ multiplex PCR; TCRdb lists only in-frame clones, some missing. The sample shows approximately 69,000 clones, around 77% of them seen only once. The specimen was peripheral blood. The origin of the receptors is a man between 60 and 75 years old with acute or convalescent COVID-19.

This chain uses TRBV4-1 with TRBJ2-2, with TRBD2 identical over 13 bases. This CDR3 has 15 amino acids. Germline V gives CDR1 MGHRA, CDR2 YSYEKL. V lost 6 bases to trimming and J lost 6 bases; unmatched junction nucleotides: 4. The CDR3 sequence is CASRLAGGQSGELFF. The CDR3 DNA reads TGCGCCAGCAGACTAGCGGGGGGGCAATCCGGGGAGCTGTTTTTT.

In nucleotides, the CDR3 is TGTGCCACCAGCAGTGGACAGTCGCAAGAGACCCAGTACTTC. Translating gives CATSSGQSQETQYF. This rearrangement joins TRBV15 to TRBJ2-5, with a tentative D call TRBD1 (6 bases). V lost 3 bases, J lost 2 bases, and 10 bases lay in between. The CDR3 is made up of 14 amino acids. CDR1 LNHNV and CDR2 YYDKDF come from the germline V gene (reference sequence).

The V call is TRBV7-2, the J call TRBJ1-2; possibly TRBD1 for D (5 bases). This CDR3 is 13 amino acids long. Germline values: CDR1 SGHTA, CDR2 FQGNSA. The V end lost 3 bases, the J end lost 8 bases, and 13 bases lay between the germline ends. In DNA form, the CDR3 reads TGTGCCAGCAGCTTGGGGCAGGAGAGGGGCTACACCTTC. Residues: CASSLGQERGYTF. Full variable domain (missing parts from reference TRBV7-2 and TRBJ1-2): GAGVSQSPSNKVTEKGKDVELRCDPISGHTALYWYRQSLGQGLEFLIYFQGNSAPDKSGLPSDRFSAERTGGSVSTLTIQRTQQEDSAVYLCASSLGQERGYTFGSGTRLTVV.

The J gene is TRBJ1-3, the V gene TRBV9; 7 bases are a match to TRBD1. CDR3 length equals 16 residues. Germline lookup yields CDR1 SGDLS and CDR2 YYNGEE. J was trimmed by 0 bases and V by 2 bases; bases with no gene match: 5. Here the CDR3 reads CASSVGTAYSGNTIYF. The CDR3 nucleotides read TGTGCCAGCAGCGTCGGGACAGCCTACTCTGGAAACACCATATATTTT.

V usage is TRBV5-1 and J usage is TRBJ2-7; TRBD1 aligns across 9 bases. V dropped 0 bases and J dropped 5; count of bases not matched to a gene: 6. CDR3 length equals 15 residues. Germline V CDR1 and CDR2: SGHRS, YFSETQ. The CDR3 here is CASSLEPGQGDEQYF. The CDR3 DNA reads TGCGCCAGCAGCTTGGAACCGGGACAGGGTGACGAGCAGTACTTC.

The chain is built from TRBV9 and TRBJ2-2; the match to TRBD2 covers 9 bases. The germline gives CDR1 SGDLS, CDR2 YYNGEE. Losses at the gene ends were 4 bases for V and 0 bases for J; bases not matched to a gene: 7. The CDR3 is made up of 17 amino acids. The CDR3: CASSSPRGGANTGELFF. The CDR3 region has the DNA TGTGCCAGCAGCTCCCCTCGCGGGGGGGCGAACACCGGGGAGCTGTTTTTT.

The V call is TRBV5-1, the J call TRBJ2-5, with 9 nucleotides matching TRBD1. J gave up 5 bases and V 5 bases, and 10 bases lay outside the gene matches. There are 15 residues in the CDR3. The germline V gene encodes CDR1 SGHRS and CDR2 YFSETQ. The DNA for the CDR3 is TGCGCCAGCAGGCACCCGGGACAGGGCGGGGAGACCCAGTACTTC. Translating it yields CASRHPGQGGETQYF.

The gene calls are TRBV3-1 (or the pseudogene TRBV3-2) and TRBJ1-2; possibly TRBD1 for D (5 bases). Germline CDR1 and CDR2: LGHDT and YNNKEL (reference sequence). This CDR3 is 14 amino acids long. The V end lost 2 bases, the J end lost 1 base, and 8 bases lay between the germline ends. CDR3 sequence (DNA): TGTGCCAGCAGCCAAACGGACAATAACTATGGCTACACCTTC. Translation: CASSQTDNNYGYTF.

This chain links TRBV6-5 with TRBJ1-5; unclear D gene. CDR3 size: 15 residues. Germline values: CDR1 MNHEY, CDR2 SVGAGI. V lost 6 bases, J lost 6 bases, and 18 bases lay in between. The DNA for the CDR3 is TGTGCCAGCAGGCGAACAGTCCAAGGAGGTCAGCCCCAGCATTTT. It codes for CASRRTVQGGQPQHF.

This CDR3 reads CSARDGIEAFF. CDR3 DNA sequence: TGCAGTGCTAGAGACGGGATTGAAGCTTTCTTT. The V and J genes are TRBV20-1 and TRBJ1-1; D is uncertain. Trimming left V 0 bases short and J 7 bases short, with 6 bases between. The CDR3 is 11 amino acids. CDR1 is DFQATT and CDR2 is SNEGSKA in the germline V gene (reference sequence).

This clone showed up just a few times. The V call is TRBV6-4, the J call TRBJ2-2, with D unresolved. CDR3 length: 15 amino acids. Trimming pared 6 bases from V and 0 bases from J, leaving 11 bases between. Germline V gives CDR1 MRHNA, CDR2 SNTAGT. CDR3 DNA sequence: TGTGCCAGCAGGGCCCACAGACCGAACACCGGGGAGCTGTTTTTT. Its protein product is CASRAHRPNTGELFF.

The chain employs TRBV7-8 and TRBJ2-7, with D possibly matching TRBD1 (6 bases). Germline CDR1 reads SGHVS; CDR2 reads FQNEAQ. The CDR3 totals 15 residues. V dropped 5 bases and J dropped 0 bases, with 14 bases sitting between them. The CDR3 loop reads CASSPRTASSYEQYF. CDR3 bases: TGTGCCAGCAGCCCGAGGACAGCTAGCTCCTACGAGCAGTACTTC.

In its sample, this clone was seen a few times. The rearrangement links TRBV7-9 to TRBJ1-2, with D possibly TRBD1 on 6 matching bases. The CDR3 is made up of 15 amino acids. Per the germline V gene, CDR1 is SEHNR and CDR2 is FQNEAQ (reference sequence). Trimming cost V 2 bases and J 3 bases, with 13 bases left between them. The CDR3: CASSLQGPGDYGYTF. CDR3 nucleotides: TGTGCCAGCAGCTTACAGGGGCCAGGGGACTATGGCTACACCTTC. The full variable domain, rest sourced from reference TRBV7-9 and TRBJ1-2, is DTGVSQNPRHKITKRGQNVTFRCDPISEHNRLYWYRQTLGQGPEFLTYFQNEAQLEKSRLLSDRFSAERPKGSFSTLEIQRTEQGDSAMYLCASSLQGPGDYGYTFGSGTRLTVV.

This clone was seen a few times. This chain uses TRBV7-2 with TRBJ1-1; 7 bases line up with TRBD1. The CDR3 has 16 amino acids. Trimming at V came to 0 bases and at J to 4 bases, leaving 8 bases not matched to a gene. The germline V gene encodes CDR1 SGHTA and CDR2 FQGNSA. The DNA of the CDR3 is TGTGCCAGCAGCTTAGCCGCAGGGGGTTCCGGCACTGAAGCTTTCTTT. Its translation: CASSLAAGGSGTEAFF.

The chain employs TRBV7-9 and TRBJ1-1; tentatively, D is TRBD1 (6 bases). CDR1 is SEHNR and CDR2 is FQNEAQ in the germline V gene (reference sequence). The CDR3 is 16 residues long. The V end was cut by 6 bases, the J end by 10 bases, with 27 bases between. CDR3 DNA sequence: TGTGCCAGCAGTTTAACAGGGAGAGGGAACACATATCGAGCTTTCTTT. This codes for CASSLTGRGNTYRAFF.

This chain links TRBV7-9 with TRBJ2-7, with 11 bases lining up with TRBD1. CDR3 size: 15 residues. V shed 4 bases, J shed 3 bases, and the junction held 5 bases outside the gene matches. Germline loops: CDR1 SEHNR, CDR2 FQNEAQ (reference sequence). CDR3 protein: CASSWRDRGFYEQYF. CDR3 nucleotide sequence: TGTGCCAGCAGCTGGCGGGACAGGGGGTTCTACGAGCAGTACTTC.

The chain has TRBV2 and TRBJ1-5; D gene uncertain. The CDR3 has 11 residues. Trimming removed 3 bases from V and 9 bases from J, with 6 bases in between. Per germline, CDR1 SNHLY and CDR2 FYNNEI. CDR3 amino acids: CASSDDTPQHF. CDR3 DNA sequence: TGTGCCAGCAGTGATGACACGCCCCAGCATTTT.